The subject of this entry is one TCR beta chain. Its cognate antigen is unknown. The data originate from a study of OX40 agonist ivuxolimab in advanced cancers. On the study more broadly: Patients' therapy was ivuxolimab, an antibody that acts as an agonist of OX40 (CD134). Prior anti-PD-1, anti-PD-L1 or anti-CTLA-4 therapy was allowed; over 30% had some. Notes on the study in general: Researchers did not determine the expanded peripheral T cells' antigen specificity. Among the lowest levels of clonal expansion were found in partial responders at 0.1-3.0 mg/kg.

TCRdb's copy holds only in-frame clones and misses some; the assay was immunoSEQ multiplex PCR. The table lists tens of thousands of clones, 75% to 95% of them singletons. Trimming took 4 bases from V and 2 from J; bases not matched to a gene: 9. This CDR3 spans 17 amino acids. CDR1 and CDR2 (germline): LNHDA, SQIVND (reference sequence). Sequenced material: CD4+ or CD8+ T cells sorted from blood, taken in a trial of the OX40 agonist ivuxolimab. V and J are TRBV19 and TRBJ2-5; 11 nucleotides align to TRBD2. The TCR sequence derives from an adult with an advanced solid tumor such as melanoma, head and neck, liver or kidney cancer. CDR3: CASSRLAGGLGQETQYF. Here the CDR3 DNA reads TGTGCCAGTAGTAGGCTAGCGGGAGGATTGGGTCAAGAGACCCAGTACTTC.